The rows below give T cell receptor beta chains drawn from one sample of a study of post-analysis software for immune sequencing data. TCRdb reprocessed the PCR reads via MiXCR and lists one record per CDR3 protein. The table records some 370,000 distinct CDR3 sequences, around a third of them present only once. Sequencing was performed on blood. The origin of the receptors is a girl aged 10 to 17 with multiple sclerosis. CDR3s include the opening cysteine and the closing phenylalanine or tryptophan. D genes are given only for firm matches. Clone size appears in some rows only: once, few, many, or a class for an expanded clone.

len: 16; v_gene: TRBV13; d_gene: TRBD2; abundance: few; j_gene: TRBJ2-3; CDR3aa: CASSSRGLAGTDTQYF; CDR3nt: TGTGCCAGCAGCTCACGGGGACTAGCGGGAACAGATACGCAGTATTTT
len: 16; v_gene: TRBV19; d_gene: .; abundance: .; j_gene: TRBJ2-7; CDR3aa: CASSIHVRVPLYEQYF; CDR3nt: TGTGCCAGTAGCATCCATGTGAGGGTCCCCCTCTACGAGCAGTACTTC
len: 17; v_gene: TRBV4-2; d_gene: .; abundance: few; j_gene: TRBJ1-1; CDR3aa: CASSQDLVRQAGTEAFF; CDR3nt: TGTGCCAGCAGCCAAGATTTAGTGAGGCAGGCTGGCACTGAAGCTTTCTTT
len: 18; v_gene: TRBV6-1; d_gene: .; abundance: .; j_gene: TRBJ2-5; CDR3aa: CASSPRSRLQGGQETQYF; CDR3nt: TGTGCCAGCAGTCCCCGGAGTCGCCTACAGGGAGGGCAGGAGACCCAGTACTTC
len: 18; v_gene: TRBV7-2; d_gene: TRBD2; abundance: .; j_gene: TRBJ2-4; CDR3aa: CASRGLAGGRRAKNIQYF; CDR3nt: TGTGCCAGCAGAGGACTAGCGGGGGGCCGGAGGGCCAAAAACATTCAGTACTTC
len: 15; v_gene: TRBV29-1; d_gene: .; abundance: .; j_gene: TRBJ2-7; CDR3aa: CSVVTGLRSSCEQYF; CDR3nt: TGCAGCGTTGTTACAGGGCTACGAAGCTCCTGCGAGCAGTACTTC
len: 16; v_gene: TRBV7-2; d_gene: .; abundance: few; j_gene: TRBJ2-3; CDR3aa: CASSLSRQFSTDTQYF; CDR3nt: TGTGCCAGCAGCTTATCCCGACAGTTTAGCACAGATACGCAGTATTTT
len: 15; v_gene: TRBV4-1; d_gene: .; abundance: .; j_gene: TRBJ2-7; CDR3aa: CASSLLRQPAYEQYF; CDR3nt: TGCGCCAGCAGCCTCCTGAGACAGCCCGCCTACGAGCAGTACTTC
len: 15; v_gene: TRBV20-1; d_gene: .; abundance: few; j_gene: TRBJ1-5; CDR3aa: CSASRQEISNQPQHF; CDR3nt: TGCAGTGCTTCCCGACAGGAGATTAGCAATCAGCCCCAGCATTTT
len: 15; v_gene: TRBV12-3/TRBV12-4; d_gene: .; abundance: few; j_gene: TRBJ2-5; CDR3aa: CASTTSRSPEETQYF; CDR3nt: TGTGCCAGCACCACCAGTCGGTCCCCCGAGGAGACCCAGTACTTC
len: 13; v_gene: TRBV12-3/TRBV12-4; d_gene: TRBD1; abundance: .; j_gene: TRBJ2-7; CDR3aa: CASSFDRDYEQYF; CDR3nt: TGTGCCAGCAGTTTTGACAGGGACTACGAGCAGTACTTC
len: 14; v_gene: TRBV6-2/TRBV6-3; d_gene: .; abundance: .; j_gene: TRBJ1-1; CDR3aa: CASRPQNLYTEAFF; CDR3nt: TGTGCCAGCAGACCCCAGAATTTATACACTGAAGCTTTCTTT
len: 14; v_gene: TRBV6-5; d_gene: .; abundance: few; j_gene: TRBJ2-5; CDR3aa: CASSYIREAETQYF; CDR3nt: TGTGCCAGCAGTTACATCAGGGAGGCAGAGACCCAGTACTTC
len: 14; v_gene: TRBV7-9; d_gene: TRBD1; abundance: .; j_gene: TRBJ2-1; CDR3aa: CASSPWTGNNEQFF; CDR3nt: TGTGCCAGCAGCCCCTGGACAGGGAACAATGAGCAGTTCTTC
len: 16; v_gene: TRBV28; d_gene: TRBD2; abundance: few; j_gene: TRBJ2-7; CDR3aa: CASSPLRLAGYNEQYF; CDR3nt: TGTGCCAGCAGTCCACTACGACTAGCGGGATACAATGAGCAGTACTTC
len: 14; v_gene: TRBV6-2/TRBV6-3; d_gene: .; abundance: .; j_gene: TRBJ1-6; CDR3aa: CASNLEVVDSPLHF; CDR3nt: TGTGCCAGCAACCTGGAGGTTGTCGATTCGCCCCTCCACTTT
len: 14; v_gene: TRBV20-1; d_gene: TRBD1; abundance: .; j_gene: TRBJ1-5; CDR3aa: CSAQGADQNQPQHF; CDR3nt: TGCAGTGCTCAGGGGGCAGACCAAAATCAGCCCCAGCATTTT
len: 15; v_gene: TRBV5-1; d_gene: TRBD2; abundance: .; j_gene: TRBJ2-1; CDR3aa: CASSPWRGAGNEQFF; CDR3nt: TGCGCCAGCAGCCCCTGGCGGGGGGCTGGGAATGAGCAGTTCTTC
len: 15; v_gene: TRBV2; d_gene: .; abundance: .; j_gene: TRBJ1-5; CDR3aa: CASSEEGTSNQPQHF; CDR3nt: TGTGCCAGCAGTGAAGAGGGTACCAGCAATCAGCCCCAGCATTTT
len: 16; v_gene: TRBV5-1; d_gene: .; abundance: .; j_gene: TRBJ2-7; CDR3aa: CASSLALGLATYEQYF; CDR3nt: TGCGCCAGCAGCTTGGCCTTAGGACTCGCGACCTACGAGCAGTACTTC
len: 16; v_gene: TRBV7-8; d_gene: .; abundance: .; j_gene: TRBJ2-3; CDR3aa: CASSLVPGVNTDTQYF; CDR3nt: TGTGCCAGCAGCTTAGTACCGGGGGTGAATACAGATACGCAGTATTTT
len: 19; v_gene: TRBV10-3; d_gene: TRBD1; abundance: .; j_gene: TRBJ2-6; CDR3aa: CAISEGNPNRGIRANVLTF; CDR3nt: TGTGCCATCAGTGAAGGGAACCCAAACAGGGGAATTAGGGCCAACGTCCTGACTTTC
len: 12; v_gene: TRBV20-1; d_gene: .; abundance: .; j_gene: TRBJ2-4; CDR3aa: CSAGVTGSIQYF; CDR3nt: TGCAGTGCTGGAGTTACGGGATCCATTCAGTACTTC
len: 17; v_gene: TRBV7-2; d_gene: .; abundance: few; j_gene: TRBJ2-7; CDR3aa: CASSLELGRAGSYEQYF; CDR3nt: TGTGCCAGCAGCTTAGAACTAGGAAGGGCTGGCTCATACGAGCAGTACTTC
len: 15; v_gene: TRBV29-1; d_gene: TRBD1; abundance: few; j_gene: TRBJ2-7; CDR3aa: CSVEAVYSGGGEQYF; CDR3nt: TGCAGCGTTGAAGCGGTGTATTCAGGGGGCGGCGAGCAGTACTTC
len: 17; v_gene: TRBV4-1; d_gene: .; abundance: many; j_gene: TRBJ2-7; CDR3aa: CASSHLATGRGNYEQYF; CDR3nt: TGCGCCAGCAGCCACTTAGCTACAGGACGCGGGAACTACGAGCAGTACTTC
len: 15; v_gene: TRBV28; d_gene: TRBD2; abundance: .; j_gene: TRBJ2-7; CDR3aa: CASSLLAGASGSQYF; CDR3nt: TGTGCCAGCAGTTTACTAGCGGGGGCTTCGGGATCCCAGTACTTC
len: 15; v_gene: TRBV6-5; d_gene: .; abundance: many; j_gene: TRBJ1-2; CDR3aa: CASSYSEYRVDGYTF; CDR3nt: TGTGCCAGCAGTTACTCGGAGTACAGGGTTGATGGCTACACCTTC
len: 16; v_gene: TRBV6-2/TRBV6-3; d_gene: .; abundance: .; j_gene: TRBJ2-1; CDR3aa: CASSSTLGQAYNEQFF; CDR3nt: .
len: 17; v_gene: TRBV7-8; d_gene: .; abundance: .; j_gene: TRBJ2-7; CDR3aa: CASSLGPPGQGSYEQYF; CDR3nt: TGTGCCAGCAGCTTAGGCCCCCCGGGCCAAGGGTCCTACGAGCAGTACTTC
len: 16; v_gene: TRBV2; d_gene: .; abundance: few; j_gene: TRBJ1-1; CDR3aa: CASSETRQAMNTEAFF; CDR3nt: TGTGCCAGCAGTGAGACCCGACAGGCTATGAACACTGAAGCTTTCTTT
len: 14; v_gene: TRBV20-1; d_gene: .; abundance: .; j_gene: TRBJ1-6; CDR3aa: CSARAGGTPRPLHF; CDR3nt: TGCAGTGCTAGGGCGGGCGGGACACCTCGGCCCCTCCACTTT
len: 15; v_gene: TRBV6-6; d_gene: .; abundance: few; j_gene: TRBJ1-2; CDR3aa: CASSPGGSQFYGYTF; CDR3nt: TGTGCCAGCAGTCCCGGTGGGTCACAGTTCTATGGCTACACCTTC
len: 15; v_gene: TRBV6-5; d_gene: TRBD2; abundance: .; j_gene: TRBJ2-7; CDR3aa: CASNKLTSGVYEQYF; CDR3nt: TGTGCCAGCAATAAACTAACTAGCGGGGTGTACGAGCAGTACTTC
len: 16; v_gene: TRBV4-1; d_gene: TRBD1; abundance: .; j_gene: TRBJ2-5; CDR3aa: CASSQAPGTVEETQYF; CDR3nt: TGCGCCAGCAGCCAGGCACCCGGGACAGTAGAAGAGACCCAGTACTTC
len: 14; v_gene: TRBV15; d_gene: TRBD2; abundance: .; j_gene: TRBJ2-1; CDR3aa: CATSRTLAGTEQFF; CDR3nt: TGTGCCACCAGCAGGACACTAGCGGGGACTGAGCAGTTCTTC